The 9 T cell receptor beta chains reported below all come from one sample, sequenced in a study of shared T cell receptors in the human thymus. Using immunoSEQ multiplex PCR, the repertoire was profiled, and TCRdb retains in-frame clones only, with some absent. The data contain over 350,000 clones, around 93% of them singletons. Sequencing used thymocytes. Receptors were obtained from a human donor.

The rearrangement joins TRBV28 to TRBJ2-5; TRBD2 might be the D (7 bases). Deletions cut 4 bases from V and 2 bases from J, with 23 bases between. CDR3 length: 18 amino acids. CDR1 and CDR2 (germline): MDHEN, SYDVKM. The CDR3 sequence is CASSSKPRGGREQETQYF. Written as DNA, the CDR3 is TGTGCCAGCAGTTCAAAACCGAGGGGGGGACGGGAACAAGAGACCCAGTACTTC.

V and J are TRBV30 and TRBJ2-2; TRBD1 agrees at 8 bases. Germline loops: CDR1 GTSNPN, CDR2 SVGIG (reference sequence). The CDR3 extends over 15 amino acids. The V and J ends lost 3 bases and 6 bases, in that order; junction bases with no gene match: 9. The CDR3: CAWRPSPQGAGELFF. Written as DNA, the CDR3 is TGTGCCTGGAGGCCCTCCCCACAGGGGGCCGGGGAGCTGTTTTTT.

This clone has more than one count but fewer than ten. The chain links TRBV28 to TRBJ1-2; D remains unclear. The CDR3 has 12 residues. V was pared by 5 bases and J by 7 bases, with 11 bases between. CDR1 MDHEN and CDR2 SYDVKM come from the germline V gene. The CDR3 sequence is CASSPTGFGYTF. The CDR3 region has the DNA TGTGCCAGCAGTCCTACCGGGTTTGGCTACACCTTC.

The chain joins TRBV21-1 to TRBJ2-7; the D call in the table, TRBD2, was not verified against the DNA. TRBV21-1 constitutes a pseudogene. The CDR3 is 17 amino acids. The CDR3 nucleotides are TGTGCCAGCAGCAAAGGGGAAGGAGGGGTCTTTTTCCACGAGCAGTACTTC. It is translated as CASSKGEGGVFFHEQYF.

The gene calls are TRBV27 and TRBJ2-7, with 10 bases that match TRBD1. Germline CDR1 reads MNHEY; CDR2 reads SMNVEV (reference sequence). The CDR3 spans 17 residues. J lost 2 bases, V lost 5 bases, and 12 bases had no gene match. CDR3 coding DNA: TGTGCCAGCAGTGGCAAGACAGGGGGCAAGGCCCCCTACGAGCAGTACTTC. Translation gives CASSGKTGGKAPYEQYF.

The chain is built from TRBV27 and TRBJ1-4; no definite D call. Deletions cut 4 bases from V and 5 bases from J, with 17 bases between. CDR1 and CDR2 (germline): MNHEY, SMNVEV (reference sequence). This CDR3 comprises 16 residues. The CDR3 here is CASSSSPGRRNEKLFF. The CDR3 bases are TGTGCCAGCAGTTCCTCCCCGGGAAGGAGAAATGAAAAACTGTTTTTT.

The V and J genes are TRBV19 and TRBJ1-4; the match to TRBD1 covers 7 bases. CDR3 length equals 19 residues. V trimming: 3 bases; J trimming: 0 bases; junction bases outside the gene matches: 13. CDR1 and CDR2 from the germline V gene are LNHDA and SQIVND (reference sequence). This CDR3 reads CASSILLRRDSSTNEKLFF. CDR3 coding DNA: TGTGCCAGTAGTATTCTACTGCGGAGGGACAGCTCAACTAATGAAAAACTGTTTTTT.

The CDR3 DNA sequence: TGTGCCAGCAGCGTAGCTGGAGGTCCCACACGGGCCCAGTACTTC. The encoded protein is CASSVAGGPTRAQYF. The chain is built from TRBV9 and TRBJ2-5, with a tentative D call TRBD2 (5 bases). Per germline, CDR1 SGDLS and CDR2 YYNGEE. The CDR3 has 15 amino acids. Trimming cost V 0 bases and J 9 bases, with 18 bases left between them.

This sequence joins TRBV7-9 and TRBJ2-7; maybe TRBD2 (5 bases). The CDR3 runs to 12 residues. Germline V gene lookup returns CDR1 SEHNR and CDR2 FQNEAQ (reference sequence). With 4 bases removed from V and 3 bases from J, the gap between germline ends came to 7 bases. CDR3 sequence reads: CASSSTSYEQYF. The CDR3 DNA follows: TGTGCCAGCAGCTCCACTAGCTACGAGCAGTACTTC. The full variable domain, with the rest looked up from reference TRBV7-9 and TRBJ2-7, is DTGVSQNPRHKITKRGQNVTFRCDPISEHNRLYWYRQTLGQGPEFLTYFQNEAQLEKSRLLSDRFSAERPKGSFSTLEIQRTEQGDSAMYLCASSSTSYEQYFGPGTRLTVT.